This T cell receptor (beta chain) was profiled in a study of T cells in localized non-small cell lung cancer. TCRdb's copy holds only in-frame clones and misses some; the assay was immunoSEQ multiplex PCR. Of about 37,000 clones in the sample, more than 85% are singletons; the top ten hold roughly 10%. The CDR3 contains 15 residues. V gave up 5 bases and J gave up 2 bases, with 13 bases separating them. Looked up from germline, CDR1 is SGHTA and CDR2 is FQGNSA. The J gene is TRBJ1-5, the V gene TRBV7-2; D is ambiguous. The sequenced sample was peripheral blood mononuclear cells, obtained before any cancer treatment. This clonotype originated in a female donor older than 55 with stage II lung adenocarcinoma. The CDR3 loop reads CASSLRTTGNQPQHF. The CDR3 DNA sequence: TGTGCCAGCAGCCTCAGGACCACCGGCAATCAGCCCCAGCATTTT.